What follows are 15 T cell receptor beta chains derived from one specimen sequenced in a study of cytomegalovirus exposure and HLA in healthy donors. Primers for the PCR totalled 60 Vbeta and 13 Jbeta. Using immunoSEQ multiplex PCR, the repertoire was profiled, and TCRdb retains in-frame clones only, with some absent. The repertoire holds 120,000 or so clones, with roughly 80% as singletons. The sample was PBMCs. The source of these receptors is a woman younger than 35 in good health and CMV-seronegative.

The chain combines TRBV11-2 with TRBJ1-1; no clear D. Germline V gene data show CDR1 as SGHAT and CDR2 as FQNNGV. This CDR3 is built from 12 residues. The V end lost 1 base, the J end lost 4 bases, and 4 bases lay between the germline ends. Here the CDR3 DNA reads TGTGCCAGCAGCTTAGCTAGCACTGAAGCTTTCTTT. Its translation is CASSLASTEAFF.

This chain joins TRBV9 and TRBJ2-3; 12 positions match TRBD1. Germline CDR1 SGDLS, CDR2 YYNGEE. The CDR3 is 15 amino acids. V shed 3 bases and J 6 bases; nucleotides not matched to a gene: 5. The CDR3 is CASSAGTGGLDTQYF. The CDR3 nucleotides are TGTGCCAGCAGCGCCGGGACAGGGGGCTTGGATACGCAGTATTTT.

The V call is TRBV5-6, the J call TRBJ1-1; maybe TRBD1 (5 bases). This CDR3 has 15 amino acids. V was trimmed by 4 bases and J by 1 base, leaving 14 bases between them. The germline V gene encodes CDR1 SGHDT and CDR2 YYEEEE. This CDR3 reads CASSPQTVPNTEAFF. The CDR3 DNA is TGTGCCAGCAGCCCTCAGACAGTCCCGAACACTGAAGCTTTCTTT.

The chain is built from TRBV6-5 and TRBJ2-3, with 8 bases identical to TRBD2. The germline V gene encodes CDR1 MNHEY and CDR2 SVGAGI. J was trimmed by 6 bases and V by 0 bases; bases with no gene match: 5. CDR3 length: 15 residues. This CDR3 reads CASSYSTGRGDTQYF. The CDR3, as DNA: TGTGCCAGCAGTTACTCGACCGGGAGGGGGGATACGCAGTATTTT.

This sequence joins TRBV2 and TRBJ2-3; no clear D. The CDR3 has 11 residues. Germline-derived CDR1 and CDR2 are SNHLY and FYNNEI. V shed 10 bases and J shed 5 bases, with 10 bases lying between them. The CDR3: CATRGKDTQYF. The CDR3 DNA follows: TGTGCCACCCGAGGAAAAGATACGCAGTATTTT.

This CDR3 is CASSYSKSFTEAFF. In nucleotides, the CDR3 is TGTGCCAGCAGTTACTCGAAGAGCTTCACTGAAGCTTTCTTT. The V and J genes are TRBV6-5 and TRBJ1-1, with D hard to call. Trimming took off 0 bases at V and 4 bases at J, with 9 bases between the two ends. The CDR3 totals 14 residues. CDR1 is MNHEY and CDR2 is SVGAGI in the germline V gene.

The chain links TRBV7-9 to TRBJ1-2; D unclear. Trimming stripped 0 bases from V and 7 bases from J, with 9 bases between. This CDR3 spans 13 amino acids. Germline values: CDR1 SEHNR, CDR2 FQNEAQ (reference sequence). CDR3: CASSLAGEAGYTF. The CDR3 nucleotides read TGTGCCAGCAGCTTAGCCGGGGAGGCTGGCTACACCTTC.

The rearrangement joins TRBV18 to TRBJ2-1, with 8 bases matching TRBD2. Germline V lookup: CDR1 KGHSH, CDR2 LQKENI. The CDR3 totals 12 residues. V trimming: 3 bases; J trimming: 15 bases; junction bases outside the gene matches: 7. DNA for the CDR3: TGTGCCAGCTCACCCCCGGGAGGGGCCTTGTTCTTC. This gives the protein CASSPPGGALFF.

The CDR3 DNA is TGTGCCAGCAGCTTCGGGGTTGGCTATGGCTACACCTTC. Translation gives CASSFGVGYGYTF. V gene TRBV7-6 combines with J gene TRBJ1-2, with no clear D. The CDR3 has 13 residues. V lost 3 bases to trimming and J lost 4 bases, with 9 bases between them. Germline CDR1 reads SGHVS; CDR2 reads FNYEAQ.

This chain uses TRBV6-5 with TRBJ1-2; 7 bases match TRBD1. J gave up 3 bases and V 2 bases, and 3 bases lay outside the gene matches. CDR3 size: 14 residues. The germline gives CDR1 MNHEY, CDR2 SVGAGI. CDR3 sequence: CASSYRQGDYGYTF. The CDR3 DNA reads TGTGCCAGCAGTTACAGGCAGGGGGACTATGGCTACACCTTC.

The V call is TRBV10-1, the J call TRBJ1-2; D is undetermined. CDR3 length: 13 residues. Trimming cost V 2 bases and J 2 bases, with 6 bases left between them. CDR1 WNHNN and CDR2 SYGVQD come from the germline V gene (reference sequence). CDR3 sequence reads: CASSEEANYGYTF. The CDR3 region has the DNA TGCGCCAGCAGTGAGGAGGCAAACTATGGCTACACCTTC.

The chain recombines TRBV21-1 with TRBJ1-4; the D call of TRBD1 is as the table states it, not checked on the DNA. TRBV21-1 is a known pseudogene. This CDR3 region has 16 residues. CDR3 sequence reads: CASSTPTGASNEKLFF. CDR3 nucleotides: TGTGCCAGCAGCACTCCTACAGGGGCGAGTAATGAAAAACTGTTTTTT.

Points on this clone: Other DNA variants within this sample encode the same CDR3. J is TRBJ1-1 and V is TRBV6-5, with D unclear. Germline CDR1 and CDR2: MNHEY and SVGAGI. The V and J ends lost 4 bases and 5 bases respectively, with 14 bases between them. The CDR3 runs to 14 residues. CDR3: CASSSTLFNTEAFF. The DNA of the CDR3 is TGTGCCAGCAGTTCCACCCTATTCAATACTGAAGCTTTCTTT.

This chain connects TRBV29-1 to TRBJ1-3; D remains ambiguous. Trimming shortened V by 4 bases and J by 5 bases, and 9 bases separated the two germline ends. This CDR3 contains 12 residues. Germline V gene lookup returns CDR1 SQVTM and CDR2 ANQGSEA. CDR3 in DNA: TGCAGCGTTGGCGAATCCCGAAACACCATATATTTT. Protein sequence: CSVGESRNTIYF.

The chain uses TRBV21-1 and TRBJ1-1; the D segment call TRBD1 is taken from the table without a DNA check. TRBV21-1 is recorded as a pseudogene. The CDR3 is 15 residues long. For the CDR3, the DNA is TGTGCCAGCAGCAAAGGCGGACAGGAAAAAACTGAAGCTTTCTTT. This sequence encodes CASSKGGQEKTEAFF.